This TCR beta chain came from a study of T cells after yellow fever vaccination. TCRdb independently ran MiXCR on the 5' RACE reads; one entry per CDR3 protein. The profile covers roughly 500,000 distinct CDR3 sequences, with 15% to 20% appearing a single time and 13% to 15% taken by the ten largest. Study observations and caveats: Reappearance after the booster was seen for most primary-vaccination clones, at more than 95% CD4 and about 90% CD8.

This clonotype was found a few times. The antigen remains unidentified. This specimen consisted of PBMCs, obtained 15 days after the yellow fever booster vaccination. This receptor was taken from a man between 25 and 39 years old who received the YFV17D yellow fever vaccine.

The CDR3 sequence: CASSGLAGINEQFF. CDR3 nucleotides: TGTGCCAGCAGCGGACTAGCGGGCATCAATGAGCAGTTCTTC. The chain uses TRBV28 and TRBJ2-1, with 11 positions matching TRBD2. V gave up 6 bases and J gave up 6 bases; unmatched junction bases: 4. Germline values: CDR1 MDHEN, CDR2 SYDVKM. CDR3 length: 14 amino acids. Full variable domain (missing parts from reference TRBV28 and TRBJ2-1): DVKVTQSSRYLVKRTGEKVFLECVQDMDHENMFWYRQDPGLGLRLIYFSYDVKMKEKGDIPEGYSVSREKKERFSLILESASTNQTSMYLCASSGLAGINEQFFGPGTRLTVL.